This T cell receptor beta chain was identified during a study of CD8+ T cells in alopecia areata. For the study at large: Tofacitinib was taken orally by treated patients, and the dose was 5 to 10 mg twice daily.

Treatment given: oral pan-JAK inhibitor, 5-10 mg twice daily. A word on this clone: What it binds is unknown.

After isolation, RNA underwent reverse transcription to generate cDNA as the sequencing template. Produced via immunoSEQ multiplex PCR; TCRdb's table is partial and in-frame only. Of roughly 200,000 clones listed, around 60% are singletons. CDR1 SQVTM and CDR2 ANQGSEA come from the germline V gene. Trimming left V 2 bases short and J 2 bases short, with 9 bases between. The CDR3 consists of 13 residues. Findings and limits, study-wide: Administration of tofacitinib significantly diminished scalp clonality and expanded CD8+ clones within the top 100.

The sequencing here drew on CD4+ T cells sorted from blood, taken at week 4, from a patient treated with tofacitinib. The chain recombines TRBV29-1 with TRBJ1-1; D unclear. This clonotype originated in a human donor with alopecia areata. The CDR3 region has the DNA TGCAGCGTTGAATATGCAGCAAACACTGAAGCTTTCTTT. It codes for CSVEYAANTEAFF.